This T cell receptor (beta chain) originates from a study of graft-versus-host responses after intestinal transplantation. Overall study context: Isolated intestinal, liver-intestinal, or multivisceral transplants were what recipients had.

The data were produced by immunoSEQ multiplex PCR, yet TCRdb's version contains in-frame clones alone and is incomplete. The sample has some 110,000 clones, 90% to 95% seen once. With regard to this clone: As yet, its antigen is unknown.

The CDR3 length is 11 residues. Germline CDR1 SGHRS, CDR2 YFSETQ. Trimming shortened V by 6 bases and J by 10 bases, and 11 bases separated the two germline ends. Study observations and caveats: Patients with graft-donor T cell macrochimerism had high graft-versus-host to host-versus-graft clonal ratios in allografts. The marrow of recipients harbored GvH clones, and ileum or blood showed some of them first.

The source of this sequence is a human donor who was the organ donor for an intestinal transplant. The material sequenced was unstimulated CD8+ T cells sorted from spleen or lymph node cells, taken before transplant. The chain is built from TRBV5-1 and TRBJ2-1; D perhaps matches TRBD2 (5 bases). Written as DNA, the CDR3 is TGCGCCAGCACGCTGACGGGGGAGCAGTTCTTC. It translates to CASTLTGEQFF.